This T cell receptor beta chain originates from a study of beta chain features in type 1 diabetes. About the research overall: Across every sample, roughly 100 million sorted cells were examined in total. Regarding the study as a whole: For type 1 diabetes patients, VDJ junctions showed fewer insertions and more deletions. Among patients, naive, central memory and Treg TCRB repertoires appeared more similar than among healthy donors.

cDNA synthesis used the whole RNA isolate, giving expressed TCRB sequences. Read counts averaged around 3.5 million for samples of naive, central memory and regulatory T cells. Clones were sequenced by immunoSEQ multiplex PCR, and TCRdb holds only the in-frame ones, with some missing. The sample consists of around 250,000 clones, around 14% of them appearing once. Between the trimmed V and J ends, which lost 4 bases and 4 bases, there was a span of 20 bases. CDR1 MNHEY and CDR2 SMNVEV come from the germline V gene (reference sequence). The CDR3 sequence is 16 residues long. Regarding this clone: Its target is unknown.

The specimen sequenced was naive CD4+ T cells from blood. The clonotype originates from a woman in her forties in good health. J is TRBJ2-7 and V is TRBV27; no definite D call. CDR3 amino acids: CASSSEVQLVGYEQYF. The CDR3 DNA follows: TGTGCCAGCAGTTCCGAGGTCCAACTTGTTGGGTACGAGCAGTACTTC.